These T cell receptor beta chains were read from a single sample in a study of shared clonotypes between healthy human individuals. Some clones are missing from TCRdb's copy, which holds only in-frame ones; the method was immunoSEQ multiplex PCR. Of over a million clones listed, roughly 96% are singletons. Specimen: naive CD4+ T cells sorted from blood. All receptors derive from a man younger than 40 in good health. The conserved cysteine and the conserved F or W are not part of the CDR3 here. A D gene is named only where the DNA matches it firmly.

J	V	D	CDR3
TRBJ2-2	TRBV19	NA	ASSIVGGNTGELF
TRBJ2-4	TRBV10-3	NA	AISEPGAKNIQY
TRBJ2-6	TRBV6-1	NA	ASSDFPGAGANVLT
TRBJ2-1	TRBV6-1	TRBD1	ASSERFGQGGYEQF
TRBJ2-3	TRBV7-2	NA	ASSLSAGTDTQY
TRBJ2-7	TRBV6-1	TRBD2	ASSDHSPAGGEQY
TRBJ2-7	TRBV6-5	NA	ASARQSYEQY
TRBJ2-7	TRBV5-1	TRBD2	ASSYLAGDTGEQY
TRBJ2-5	TRBV18	NA	ASSPGPGLETQY
TRBJ2-1	TRBV5-1	TRBD1	ASSLRQGFNEQF
TRBJ2-1	TRBV5-1	TRBD2	ASRAHGAGVYNEQF
TRBJ2-5	TRBV25-1	NA	ASSELRLETQY
TRBJ1-2	TRBV6-1	NA	ASCLAGRYGYT
TRBJ1-5	TRBV7-9	NA	ASSLGRTSNQPQH
TRBJ2-7	TRBV27	NA	ASSSRTGEQY
TRBJ2-1	TRBV19	TRBD2	ASSIGLAGLVEQF
TRBJ2-3	TRBV7-3	NA	ASSLLTTGLLLSTDTQY
TRBJ2-6	TRBV18	NA	ASSPRSDKGVANVLT
TRBJ2-1	TRBV7-6	TRBD2	ASSLDWFSTSGSRYNEQF
TRBJ2-1	TRBV5-1	TRBD2	ASSRLAGGLNNEQF
TRBJ2-1	TRBV14	NA	ASSPYVYDWFDEQF
TRBJ1-2	TRBV7-9	TRBD1	ASSIPGQGARDYGYT